This T cell receptor (beta chain) was retrieved from a study of blood T cell repertoires in COVID-19. Study-level background: Sources were T cells, B-cell-depleted T cells, or PBMCs; the material itself was cDNA or gDNA.

Per germline, CDR1 MGHRA and CDR2 YSYEKL. The CDR3 consists of 15 residues. J lost 0 bases, V lost 1 base, and 0 bases had no gene match. This table comes from immunoSEQ multiplex PCR, and its TCRdb copy is limited to in-frame clones, with some not included. The sample shows hundreds of thousands of clones, about 90% of them seen only once. The chain joins TRBV4-1 to TRBJ2-3, with 8 positions matching TRBD2. The source material was peripheral blood. The sequence came from a woman in her 70s with COVID-19, enrolled during active disease. Written as DNA, the CDR3 is TGCGCCAGCAGCCAAGTAGCGGGGAGCACAGATACGCAGTATTTT. Its protein is CASSQVAGSTDTQYF.